A single T cell receptor beta chain is shown here with its context. This sample is part of a study of T cell responses to AZD1222 COVID-19 vaccine. Second-dose schedules of about 4 or about 12 weeks were combined. Produced via immunoSEQ multiplex PCR; TCRdb's table is partial and in-frame only. This table holds 15,000 to 20,000 clones, roughly 91% found once. The CDR3 totals 14 residues. The germline V gene encodes CDR1 MNHEY and CDR2 SVGAGI. J lost 10 bases, V lost 2 bases, and 10 bases had no gene match. Source: peripheral blood, taken 28 days after the second AZD1222 dose. The source is an adult who received the AZD1222 COVID-19 vaccine. The chain joins TRBV6-5 to TRBJ1-1; 7 nucleotides line up with TRBD1. The DNA of the CDR3 is TGTGCCAGCAGTTACGACAGGGTCGGGGGGGGAGCTTTCTTT. This gives the protein CASSYDRVGGGAFF.